The 18 T cell receptor beta chains below come from one sample, sequenced in a study of T cells of healthy individuals (dated by TCRdb to between 2017 and 2018). The protocol used for the library was 5' RACE. The run used an Illumina MiSeq. TCRdb itself trimmed the public reads at Q25 with fastp, ran MiXCR and retained productive beta chains. Rows are unified per CDR3 protein, each entry keeping the most common DNA and genes. The sample records around 98,000 distinct CDR3 sequences, around 17% of which are singletons. Clones ranked in the top ten supply 6.2% of the sample. These receptors came from a human donor in good health.

The chain combines TRBV4-3 with TRBJ2-1; 7 nucleotides match TRBD1. This CDR3 has 15 amino acids. From germline, CDR1 is LGHNA and CDR2 YSLEER. The V and J ends lost 2 bases and 5 bases, in that order; junction bases with no gene match: 6. The CDR3 region has the DNA TGCGCCAGCAGCCAAATGTCAGGGGGACACAATGAGCAGTTCTTC. It codes for CASSQMSGGHNEQFF.

This clonotype turned up a few times. This chain joins TRBV7-2 and TRBJ1-4; D ambiguous. The CDR3 contains 13 residues. The germline gives CDR1 SGHTA, CDR2 FQGNSA. The V end was cut by 2 bases, the J end by 7 bases, with 8 bases between. Here the CDR3 reads CASSLRRVEKLFF. CDR3 DNA: TGTGCCAGCAGCTTAAGGAGGGTTGAAAAACTGTTTTTT.

This clonotype was seen a handful of times. This chain uses TRBV5-4 with TRBJ2-3, with D perhaps matching TRBD2 (6 bases). Trimming took off 0 bases at V and 8 bases at J, with 10 bases between the two ends. The CDR3 consists of 13 residues. Germline V gives CDR1 SGHNT, CDR2 YYREEE (reference sequence). This CDR3 is CASSLAEGVTQYF. In nucleotides, the CDR3 is TGTGCCAGCAGCTTGGCGGAGGGAGTTACGCAGTATTTT.

This clonotype has more than one count but fewer than ten. J is TRBJ2-3 and V is TRBV7-2; TRBD2 agrees at 11 bases. V was clipped by 11 bases and J by 4 bases; unmatched bases: 8. The CDR3 sequence is 14 residues long. CDR1 is SGHTA, CDR2 FQGNSA, per germline. The CDR3 DNA follows: TGTGCCCTCAGGGTAGCGGGGGGGGCAGATACGCAGTATTTT. Amino acid sequence: CALRVAGGADTQYF.

This clonotype was detected ten times or more. The chain links TRBV6-2 or TRBV6-3 to TRBJ1-1; D is possibly TRBD1 (5 bases). V gave up 2 bases and J gave up 3 bases, with 16 bases separating them. The CDR3 totals 16 residues. Germline V lookup: CDR1 MNHEY, CDR2 SVGEGT. The CDR3 protein is CASSYTAGRGDTEAFF. The CDR3 DNA reads TGTGCCAGCAGTTACACGGCAGGTAGAGGGGACACTGAAGCTTTCTTT.

This clonotype was seen repeatedly, ten times or more. The rearrangement joins TRBV20-1 to TRBJ1-2; no clear D gene. Looked up from germline, CDR1 is DFQATT and CDR2 is SNEGSKA (reference sequence). The CDR3 runs to 11 residues. Between the trimmed V and J ends, which lost 1 base and 12 bases, there was a span of 12 bases. The CDR3, as DNA: TGCAGTGCTAGAGGGCTCGGGTCCCACACCTTC. Amino acids: CSARGLGSHTF.

This clonotype showed up many times. The rearrangement links TRBV28 to TRBJ2-5; D is undetermined. Germline CDR1 and CDR2: MDHEN and SYDVKM. The CDR3 covers 16 residues. V gave up 6 bases and J gave up 1 base, with 18 bases separating them. The CDR3, as DNA: TGTGCCAGCAGCCAGAGACTCTCATACCTCCAAGAGACCCAGTACTTC. It codes for CASSQRLSYLQETQYF. The variable domain in full, with the rest retrieved from reference TRBV28 and TRBJ2-5, is DVKVTQSSRYLVKRTGEKVFLECVQDMDHENMFWYRQDPGLGLRLIYFSYDVKMKEKGDIPEGYSVSREKKERFSLILESASTNQTSMYLCASSQRLSYLQETQYFGPGTRLLVL.

The chain is built from TRBV5-4 and TRBJ2-1, with TRBD2 identical over 10 bases. The ends lost 4 bases at V and 0 bases at J; junction bases unmatched: 10. Germline V gives CDR1 SGHNT, CDR2 YYREEE (reference sequence). The length of the CDR3 is 18 residues. CDR3 coding DNA: TGTGCCAGCAGCCCTCAAGCGGGAGGGTATAGCTCCTACAATGAGCAGTTCTTC. This encodes CASSPQAGGYSSYNEQFF.

At least ten counts were recorded for this clonotype. The chain uses TRBV3-1 and TRBJ1-1; TRBD1 matches 10 bases. Per germline, CDR1 LGHDT and CDR2 YNNKEL (reference sequence). This CDR3 is 16 amino acids long. Unmatched junction bases numbered 2, after V lost 0 bases and J lost 1 base. The CDR3 bases are TGTGCCAGCAGCCAAGATGGGACAGGGGCGAACACTGAAGCTTTCTTT. Encoded protein: CASSQDGTGANTEAFF.

V usage is TRBV18 and J usage is TRBJ2-1; 11 bases map to TRBD1. V gave up 4 bases and J gave up 8 bases; unmatched junction bases: 7. There are 15 residues in the CDR3. Per germline, CDR1 KGHSH and CDR2 LQKENI. The CDR3 protein is CASSLLGQGAHEQFF. The CDR3 DNA is TGTGCCAGCTCACTACTTGGACAGGGGGCCCATGAGCAGTTCTTC.

The rearrangement links TRBV28 to TRBJ1-2; D ambiguous. V was trimmed by 5 bases and J by 4 bases, leaving 11 bases between them. Germline loops: CDR1 MDHEN, CDR2 SYDVKM. There are 13 residues in the CDR3. The CDR3 sequence: CASSRGRPYGYTF. CDR3 bases: TGTGCCAGCAGTCGCGGACGGCCCTATGGCTACACCTTC.

CDR3 DNA sequence: TGTGCCAGCGGCCCCGTCCCAGCCTGGGGCTCCTACGAGCAGTACTTC. It encodes CASGPVPAWGSYEQYF. The chain employs TRBV7-8 and TRBJ2-7; D is unresolved. V gave up 8 bases and J gave up 0 bases, with 20 bases separating them. Germline CDR1 is SGHVS and CDR2 is FQNEAQ. This CDR3 spans 16 amino acids.

This clonotype was recorded many times. The chain has TRBV20-1 and TRBJ1-2; a possible D gene is TRBD1 (6 bases). V was cut by 5 bases and J by 4 bases, with 11 bases left in between. This CDR3 is built from 12 residues. Germline V lookup: CDR1 DFQATT, CDR2 SNEGSKA (reference sequence). The DNA for the CDR3 is TGCAGTGCTCAGAGACAGGTCTATGGCTACACCTTC. Encoded protein: CSAQRQVYGYTF.

This clonotype was recorded a few times. The chain joins TRBV3-1 to TRBJ2-3, with D possibly being TRBD1 (5 bases). The CDR3 extends over 17 amino acids. The germline gives CDR1 LGHDT, CDR2 YNNKEL (reference sequence). V was shortened by 0 bases and J by 0 bases, with 13 bases between the two germline ends. This chain's CDR3 is CASSQDGAWASTDTQYF. The CDR3 nucleotides read TGTGCCAGCAGCCAAGATGGGGCTTGGGCGAGCACAGATACGCAGTATTTT.

This clonotype turned up a few times. The rearrangement uses TRBV18 and TRBJ1-6; D remains ambiguous. V was trimmed by 3 bases and J by 0 bases, leaving 18 bases between them. The CDR3 spans 19 residues. The germline V gene has CDR1 KGHSH and CDR2 LQKENI. CDR3 sequence (DNA): TGTGCCAGCTCACCGCTTCCGGAACAAGCATCCTCCTATAATTCACCCCTCCACTTT. Translation gives CASSPLPEQASSYNSPLHF.

This clonotype has a count of ten or more. V is TRBV27 and J is TRBJ1-2; possible D gene TRBD1, 6 bases. V was cut by 5 bases and J by 4 bases, with 20 bases left in between. The CDR3 contains 16 residues. Germline lookup yields CDR1 MNHEY and CDR2 SMNVEV (reference sequence). The CDR3 sequence: CASSPFQGTLPYGYTF. Written as DNA, the CDR3 is TGTGCCAGCAGTCCATTTCAGGGGACACTCCCCTATGGCTACACCTTC.

J is TRBJ2-7 and V is TRBV27; 9 bases align to TRBD2. The V gene end was trimmed by 1 base and the J gene end by 2 bases; junction bases not matched to a gene: 3. This CDR3 is 15 amino acids long. CDR1 and CDR2 from the germline V gene are MNHEY and SMNVEV (reference sequence). The CDR3: CASSLWIAGAYEQYF. The CDR3 bases are TGTGCCAGCAGTTTATGGATAGCGGGGGCCTACGAGCAGTACTTC.

In this sample, this clonotype turned up many times. The chain has TRBV7-8 and TRBJ2-7, with unresolved D. Trimming removed 2 bases at V and 3 bases at J, with 14 bases between. CDR1 SGHVS and CDR2 FQNEAQ come from the germline V gene. The CDR3 length is 15 residues. The CDR3 loop is CASSLMSANNYEQYF. CDR3 nucleotides: TGTGCCAGCAGCTTAATGAGTGCCAACAACTACGAGCAGTACTTC.